The 10 T cell receptor beta chains given below trace back to one sample, sequenced in a study of regulatory T cells in long-lasting Graves disease. Time point described: newly diagnosed GD, antithyroid drugs for less than 3 months. Extracted PBMC RNA gave rise to the TCR library. Assembly of TCR beta libraries relied on iRepertoire HTBI primers together with Arm-PCR of CDR3 regions. TCRdb re-called the multiplex PCR reads with MiXCR, one entry per CDR3 protein. This repertoire shows 550,000 to 700,000 distinct CDR3 sequences, 15% to 20% found once; its top ten account for more than 10%. This sample was also put to use in a study of T cells in Graves' hyperthyroidism and ophthalmopathy.

The sequencing here drew on peripheral blood mononuclear cells (PBMCs), taken at new diagnosis, from a patient treated with antithyroid drugs. All receptors derive from a man between 18 and 29 years old with Graves disease.

This clonotype came up many times. V gene TRBV27 combines with J gene TRBJ2-3, with D perhaps matching TRBD2 (6 bases). This CDR3 has 16 residues. Germline loops: CDR1 MNHEY, CDR2 SMNVEV (reference sequence). The germline V and J ends were trimmed by 5 bases and 2 bases, with 17 bases remaining between them. For the CDR3, the DNA is TGTGCCAGCAGTCCCCCAGCGGGCGGGTTCACAGATACGCAGTATTTT. It codes for CASSPPAGGFTDTQYF.

This clonotype was observed a handful of times. The chain carries TRBV29-1 and TRBJ1-1, with D possibly being TRBD1 (6 bases). V was clipped by 6 bases and J by 0 bases, with 14 bases between them. This CDR3 has 14 amino acids. CDR1 SQVTM and CDR2 ANQGSEA come from the germline V gene. As DNA, the CDR3 is TGCAGCGTACGCCCAACAGGGATGAACACTGAAGCTTTCTTT. It specifies CSVRPTGMNTEAFF.

This clonotype has at least ten counts. V usage is TRBV20-1 and J usage is TRBJ2-7; 13 bases map to TRBD2. The CDR3 is 18 amino acids. Germline-derived CDR1 and CDR2 are DFQATT and SNEGSKA (reference sequence). V trimming: 0 bases; J trimming: 0 bases; junction bases outside the gene matches: 8. In DNA, the CDR3 is TGCAGTGCTAGAGATTTAGGGACTAGCGGGACACCCTCCTACGAGCAGTACTTC. Encoded protein: CSARDLGTSGTPSYEQYF.

The chain has TRBV19 and TRBJ2-5; D gene uncertain. The J call is uncertain, as TRBJ2-4 better fits the DNA end. The CDR3 spans 12 residues. Germline loops: CDR1 LNHDA, CDR2 SQIVND (reference sequence). The CDR3 loop is CASSIGKNIQYF. In nucleotides, the CDR3 is TGTGCCAGTAGTATAGGGAAAAACATTCAGTACTTC.

The table lists this clonotype with many counts. The J gene is TRBJ2-5, the V gene TRBV10-3; 8 bases map to TRBD1. The CDR3 has 14 residues. After removal of 6 bases from V and 4 bases from J, the junction contained 7 bases not matched to a gene. CDR1 ENHRY and CDR2 SYGVKD come from the germline V gene. In DNA form, the CDR3 reads TGTGCCATCAGGGAGGACAGGGCTGGAGAGACCCAGTACTTC. This gives the protein CAIREDRAGETQYF.

This clonotype was found a few times. The chain combines TRBV20-1 with TRBJ2-1; the D gene is possibly TRBD2 (7 bases). CDR1 is DFQATT, CDR2 SNEGSKA, per germline (reference sequence). The CDR3 sequence is 13 residues long. Trimming took 4 bases from V and 6 from J, leaving 13 bases between them. DNA of the CDR3: TGCAGTGCTAAGGGGGGGTGGGGCAATGAGCAGTTCTTC. Residues: CSAKGGWGNEQFF.

This clonotype was counted between two and nine times. This chain links TRBV9 with TRBJ2-1, with 12 bases lining up with TRBD2. Per germline, CDR1 SGDLS and CDR2 YYNGEE. The CDR3 consists of 14 residues. V was pared by 1 base and J by 10 bases, with 3 bases of the junction left unmatched. The CDR3 DNA follows: TGTGCCAGCAGCGTAACTAGCGGGAGGCCCGAGCAGTTCTTC. Protein product: CASSVTSGRPEQFF.

This clonotype was recorded many times. The chain is built from TRBV7-9 and TRBJ1-2; maybe TRBD1 (5 bases). The CDR3 loop spans 13 amino acids. From germline, CDR1 is SEHNR and CDR2 FQNEAQ (reference sequence). V lost 5 bases and J 2 bases, leaving 9 bases between the germline ends. In DNA form, the CDR3 reads TGTGCCAGCAGCCAACAGGACAACTATGGCTACACCTTC. It codes for CASSQQDNYGYTF. The whole variable domain, remainder taken from reference TRBV7-9 and TRBJ1-2, is DTGVSQNPRHKITKRGQNVTFRCDPISEHNRLYWYRQTLGQGPEFLTYFQNEAQLEKSRLLSDRFSAERPKGSFSTLEIQRTEQGDSAMYLCASSQQDNYGYTFGSGTRLTVV.

This clonotype was detected a few times. The chain joins TRBV20-1 to TRBJ2-5; D uncertain. CDR1 DFQATT and CDR2 SNEGSKA come from the germline V gene (reference sequence). Trimming removed 4 bases at V and 2 bases at J, with 14 bases between. The CDR3 length is 14 residues. The CDR3 DNA follows: TGCAGTGCTACTTCCCTCAGAGGTCAAGAGACCCAGTACTTC. Amino acids: CSATSLRGQETQYF.

This clonotype occurred many times. The chain is built from TRBV19 and TRBJ2-7, with TRBD1 matching over 9 bases. V dropped 3 bases and J dropped 5; count of bases not matched to a gene: 8. The CDR3 is 15 residues long. Germline V gene data show CDR1 as LNHDA and CDR2 as SQIVND (reference sequence). The CDR3 spells CASSITRDRVHEQYF. For the CDR3, the DNA is TGTGCCAGTAGTATCACCCGGGACAGGGTCCACGAGCAGTACTTC. Together with reference TRBV19 and TRBJ2-7, the CDR3 gives the full variable domain: DGGITQSPKYLFRKEGQNVTLSCEQNLNHDAMYWYRQDPGQGLRLIYYSQIVNDFQKGDIAEGYSVSREKKESFPLTVTSAQKNPTAFYLCASSITRDRVHEQYFGPGTRLTVT.